The subject of this entry is one T cell receptor beta chain. Antigen: not known. The same CDR3 is also encoded by other DNA sequences in this sample. This entry comes from a study of shared clonotypes between healthy human individuals. Study observations and caveats: Unshared clonotypes carried lower generation probabilities than those common to all four donors. The researchers took only blood, and tissue repertoires probably look different. Sequencing depth was expected to affect clonotype sharing among donors.

The repertoire was sequenced with immunoSEQ multiplex PCR; TCRdb's copy has only in-frame clones and lacks some. The table has about 2.5 million clones, roughly 90% seen once. Researchers partitioned CD4+ cells into CD45RA+ naive and CD45RA-negative memory subsets. Trimming left V 4 bases short and J 1 base short, with 6 bases between. This CDR3 is built from 13 residues. Germline CDR1 and CDR2: SNHLY and FYNNEI. This chain links TRBV2 with TRBJ2-3; D call uncertain. Material: naive CD4+ T cells from PBMCs. Noted subset: CD45RA+ positively selected. This TCR derives from a man aged 18 to 30 in good health. Some clones in this sample may be carry-over from other donors' samples. CDR3 protein: CASSVDGTDTQYF. Written as DNA, the CDR3 is TGTGCCAGCAGTGTTGACGGCACAGATACGCAGTATTTT.